The 15 T cell receptor beta chains given below trace back to one sample, sequenced in a study of control samples from healthy donors and cancer patients. Clones were sequenced by immunoSEQ multiplex PCR, and TCRdb holds only the in-frame ones, with some missing. The sample carries approximately 92,000 clones, 93% recorded once. The sample comprised blood. These TCRs come from a woman in her twenties or thirties in good health.

This clone was detected a few times. The chain couples TRBV6-4 to TRBJ2-3, with 9 bases matching TRBD2. The CDR3 runs to 16 residues. The germline V gene encodes CDR1 MRHNA and CDR2 SNTAGT. The ends lost 0 bases at V and 2 bases at J; junction bases unmatched: 3. CDR3 nucleotides: TGTGCCAGCAGTGACTCTAGCGGGGGTGCCACAGATACGCAGTATTTT. Its translation is CASSDSSGGATDTQYF.

This clone is a singleton in its sample. J is TRBJ2-3 and V is TRBV5-1; 9 positions agree with TRBD2. The CDR3 consists of 13 residues. The germline V gene encodes CDR1 SGHRS and CDR2 YFSETQ. V trimming: 0 bases; J trimming: 13 bases; junction bases outside the gene matches: 6. The CDR3 here is CASSLDGLAGKYF. Written as DNA, the CDR3 is TGCGCCAGCAGCTTGGACGGGCTAGCGGGGAAGTATTTT.

This sequence joins TRBV7-2 and TRBJ2-2, with 8 bases that match TRBD1. V was pared by 6 bases and J by 7 bases, with 7 bases of the junction left unmatched. The germline gives CDR1 SGHTA, CDR2 FQGNSA. The CDR3 totals 14 residues. The CDR3 spells CASSFTGGSGELFF. The CDR3 nucleotides are TGTGCCAGCAGTTTCACAGGGGGGAGCGGGGAGCTGTTTTTT. Combining the CDR3 with reference TRBV7-2 and TRBJ2-2 gives the whole variable domain GAGVSQSPSNKVTEKGKDVELRCDPISGHTALYWYRQSLGQGLEFLIYFQGNSAPDKSGLPSDRFSAERTGGSVSTLTIQRTQQEDSAVYLCASSFTGGSGELFFGEGSRLTVL.

The rearrangement links TRBV5-4 to TRBJ2-2; the match to TRBD2 covers 7 bases. V shed 4 bases, J shed 9 bases, and the junction held 3 bases outside the gene matches. The CDR3 has 12 residues. The V gene's germline CDR1 is SGHNT and CDR2 YYREEE (reference sequence). CDR3 protein: CASSGEGWELFF. The CDR3 DNA is TGTGCCAGCAGCGGGGAGGGCTGGGAGCTGTTTTTT.

The chain links TRBV9 to TRBJ1-1; D remains ambiguous. The CDR3 spans 16 residues. Trimming left V 4 bases short and J 0 bases short, with 16 bases between. Per germline, CDR1 SGDLS and CDR2 YYNGEE. The CDR3: CASSPQGILMNTEAFF. DNA of the CDR3: TGTGCCAGCAGCCCACAAGGGATTCTGATGAACACTGAAGCTTTCTTT.

The rearrangement uses TRBV27 and TRBJ1-5, with D uncertain. V was pared by 5 bases and J by 3 bases, with 11 bases between. Germline V gene data show CDR1 as MNHEY and CDR2 as SMNVEV (reference sequence). The CDR3 is made up of 14 amino acids. As DNA, the CDR3 is TGTGCCAGCAGTCTAAGTTGGCACAATCAGCCCCAGCATTTT. Translating gives CASSLSWHNQPQHF.

This clone came up once. The rearrangement uses TRBV5-1 and TRBJ2-3, with D tentatively TRBD1 or TRBD2 (5 bases each). Germline CDR1 is SGHRS and CDR2 is YFSETQ. Trimming cost V 4 bases and J 0 bases, with 15 bases left between them. This CDR3 contains 16 residues. CDR3 in amino acids: CASSGGSGSSTDTQYF. CDR3 coding DNA: TGCGCCAGCAGCGGGGGATCCGGGTCTAGCACAGATACGCAGTATTTT.

This chain joins TRBV9 and TRBJ2-1; TRBD1 might be the D (5 bases). Germline CDR1 is SGDLS and CDR2 is YYNGEE. The CDR3 length is 13 residues. The V end was cut by 4 bases, the J end by 9 bases, with 14 bases between. As DNA, the CDR3 is TGTGCCAGCAGCCTGTGGGAAAGGGGTGAGCAGTTCTTC. Protein sequence: CASSLWERGEQFF.

The genes are TRBV27 and TRBJ1-5; 9 nucleotides agree with TRBD1. CDR3 length equals 15 residues. CDR1 MNHEY and CDR2 SMNVEV come from the germline V gene (reference sequence). V was clipped by 6 bases and J by 6 bases; unmatched bases: 9. The CDR3 DNA sequence: TGTGCCAGCAGGACCGGGACAGGGTATCGTCAGCCCCAGCATTTT. As protein: CASRTGTGYRQPQHF.

As concerns this clone: The germline gene is not matched at one end of the junction; a read error may be the cause. The chain recombines TRBV6-6 with TRBJ1-1; a weak D match, TRBD1 (6 bases). Germline V gives CDR1 MNHNY, CDR2 SVGAGI (reference sequence). This CDR3 has 13 residues. The CDR3 here is CAGRTGMNTEAFF. The CDR3 DNA reads as TGTGCCGGCAGAACAGGGATGAACACTGAAGCTTTCTTT.

This clone was observed once. The chain has TRBV2 and TRBJ1-1; 7 bases map to TRBD1. This CDR3 comprises 13 residues. V gave up 7 bases and J gave up 4 bases; unmatched junction bases: 6. Germline CDR1 reads SNHLY; CDR2 reads FYNNEI. The CDR3 nucleotides read TGTGCCAGCACCCTGACAGGGCGCACTGAAGCTTTCTTT. This codes for CASTLTGRTEAFF.

This sequence joins TRBV19 and TRBJ1-5; the D gene is possibly TRBD1 (6 bases). Trimming removed 6 bases from V and 0 bases from J, with 12 bases in between. The germline CDR1 and CDR2 sequences are LNHDA and SQIVND (reference sequence). The CDR3 totals 15 residues. The CDR3 sequence is CASRFGTISNQPQHF. The DNA of the CDR3 is TGTGCCAGTAGATTTGGGACAATTAGCAATCAGCCCCAGCATTTT.

The V call is TRBV20-1, the J call TRBJ1-1; D gene ambiguous. Trimming shortened V by 3 bases and J by 4 bases, and 12 bases separated the two germline ends. Germline V gene data show CDR1 as DFQATT and CDR2 as SNEGSKA (reference sequence). CDR3 length equals 13 residues. CDR3 bases: TGCAGTGCTAGTTTTCAAAGGAGCACTGAAGCTTTCTTT. Its translation is CSASFQRSTEAFF.

The rearrangement uses TRBV7-9 and TRBJ1-5; D is ambiguous. CDR3 size: 16 residues. Germline CDR1 is SEHNR and CDR2 is FQNEAQ (reference sequence). V was trimmed by 4 bases and J by 6 bases, leaving 19 bases between them. The CDR3 bases are TGTGCCAGCAGCTCCAGCCGGGCCGCCGGACGTCAGCCCCAGCATTTT. It specifies CASSSSRAAGRQPQHF.

In its sample, this clone was seen a few times. The rearrangement joins TRBV6-1 to TRBJ2-7; 9 positions agree with TRBD1. The CDR3 runs to 18 residues. V dropped 4 bases and J dropped 3; count of bases not matched to a gene: 16. The germline V gene encodes CDR1 MNHNS and CDR2 SASEGT. CDR3 DNA sequence: TGTGCCAGCAGTGGGGGACAGGGAGGCTCACTTAGGCGCTACGAGCAGTACTTC. This gives the protein CASSGGQGGSLRRYEQYF.